This TCR beta chain was recorded in a study of shared clonotypes between healthy human individuals. Across the study: Each donor's CD8 memory used one plate, CD8 naive two, each CD4 subset three.

Overall study results and limits: Sequencing depth was expected to affect clonotype sharing among donors. Researchers sampled blood only, noting tissue repertoires likely differ. In general, naive subsets displayed greater estimated richness than memory subsets did.

Only in-frame clones appear in the TCRdb table, and some are missing; sequencing was by immunoSEQ multiplex PCR. This sample yields approximately 740,000 clones, of which about 91% are seen a single time; 20% to 30% belongs to the top ten. The V and J ends lost 4 bases and 4 bases respectively, with 15 bases between them. The CDR3 is made up of 14 amino acids. Germline-derived CDR1 and CDR2 are SGDLS and YYNGEE. The naive CD8 fraction comprised CD45RO-negative cells positively selected for CCR7 and excluded terminally differentiated effector memory CD45RA+ cells. Concerning this clone: The antigen is undetermined.

V gene TRBV9 combines with J gene TRBJ2-7; D unclear. The clonotype originates from a man in his thirties or forties in good health. Sequenced material: naive CD8+ T cells sorted from blood. The CDR3 DNA reads TGTGCCAGCAGCCCTCTTGGGTTGGAATACGAGCAGTACTTC. It codes for CASSPLGLEYEQYF.